The 10 T cell receptor beta chains presented below share a single source sample, sequenced in a study of T cells in Graves' hyperthyroidism and ophthalmopathy. Amplification yielded TCR beta CDR3 regions, with RNA transcripts as the source. TCR CDR3 underwent first-round RT-PCR with the HTBI primer set. MiXCR was run by TCRdb on the multiplex PCR reads, yielding one entry per CDR3 protein. The sample records 400,000 to 500,000 distinct CDR3 sequences, about 15% being singletons. Sample: blood. These receptors originate from a man younger than 35 with Graves' ophthalmopathy.

In this sample, this clonotype turned up many times. CDR3 protein: CASSLAGAGLYTEAFF. The CDR3 DNA follows: TGTGCCAGCAGCTTAGCGGGGGCGGGTCTCTACACTGAAGCTTTCTTT. The chain combines TRBV11-2 with TRBJ1-1, with D maybe TRBD1 (6 bases). Trimming took off 1 base at V and 3 bases at J, with 15 bases between the two ends. Germline V gene data show CDR1 as SGHAT and CDR2 as FQNNGV. The CDR3 is made up of 16 amino acids.

This clonotype was seen ten or more times. The V call is TRBV11-3, the J call TRBJ2-1, with TRBD1 identical over 9 bases. This CDR3 is 15 amino acids long. V lost 5 bases and J lost 1; bases outside the gene matches: 3. CDR1 is SGHNT, CDR2 YENEEA, per germline. The CDR3 reads CASSVDRGSYNEQFF. The CDR3 DNA sequence: TGTGCCAGCAGCGTGGACAGGGGTTCCTACAATGAGCAGTTCTTC.

Note on this clonotype: A much larger clone lies a single base off, so this may be a read error. The CDR3 loop is CASSPFSSYEQFF. In DNA, the CDR3 is TGTGCCAGCTCACCGTTCAGCTCCTACGAGCAGTTCTTC. The rearrangement links TRBV18 to TRBJ2-7, with D unresolved. TRBJ2-1 matches the DNA end more closely, so the J call is doubtful. Germline CDR1 KGHSH, CDR2 LQKENI. This CDR3 has 13 residues.

The CDR3 spells CASSPGLAISYNEQFF. The CDR3 DNA reads as TGTGCCAGCAGCCCGGGACTAGCGATCTCCTACAATGAGCAGTTCTTC. The chain carries TRBV27 and TRBJ2-1, with 10 bases lining up with TRBD2. The CDR3 loop spans 16 amino acids. From germline, CDR1 is MNHEY and CDR2 SMNVEV (reference sequence). J gave up 0 bases and V 6 bases, and 5 bases lay outside the gene matches.

The rearrangement joins TRBV4-2 to TRBJ2-5; 11 bases align to TRBD2. V gave up 0 bases and J gave up 5 bases; unmatched junction bases: 8. This CDR3 contains 17 residues. The germline CDR1 and CDR2 sequences are LGHNA and YNFKEQ. CDR3 DNA: TGTGCCAGCAGCCAAGAGGGTAGCGGGAGGGCCTGGGAGACCCAGTACTTC. Its protein is CASSQEGSGRAWETQYF.

This clonotype was counted ten times or more. The chain carries TRBV20-1 and TRBJ2-7; 12 bases are a match to TRBD2. The CDR3 loop spans 15 amino acids. Germline V gene sequence: CDR1 DFQATT, CDR2 SNEGSKA (reference sequence). Germline trimming cut 3 bases from V and 2 bases from J; bases unmatched to any gene: 5. Here the CDR3 reads CSARPLAGGTYEQYF. The DNA of the CDR3 is TGCAGTGCTAGGCCACTAGCGGGGGGTACCTACGAGCAGTACTTC.

This clonotype occurred many times. This rearrangement joins TRBV5-1 to TRBJ1-1, with TRBD1 as a possible D gene (5 bases). The V end lost 5 bases, the J end lost 0 bases, and 14 bases lay between the germline ends. Germline V lookup: CDR1 SGHRS, CDR2 YFSETQ. The CDR3 totals 15 residues. For the CDR3, the DNA is TGCGCCAGCAGGGTTATGCGGGGCATGAACACTGAAGCTTTCTTT. It is translated as CASRVMRGMNTEAFF.

This clonotype was recorded many times. The chain carries TRBV10-3 and TRBJ2-3, with 14 bases lining up with TRBD2. This CDR3 region has 20 residues. Germline CDR1 ENHRY, CDR2 SYGVKD. With V trimmed by 0 bases and J by 1 base, 9 bases remained unmatched. CDR3 sequence (DNA): TGTGCCATCAGTGAGTCGAGTGGACTAGCGGGGGGCTCTGGCACAGATACGCAGTATTTT. As protein: CAISESSGLAGGSGTDTQYF.

This clonotype was observed at least ten times. The chain links TRBV7-8 to TRBJ2-6; the D is unclear. Germline V CDR1 and CDR2: SGHVS, FQNEAQ. The CDR3 consists of 15 residues. V was shortened by 1 base and J by 0 bases, with 4 bases between the two germline ends. The CDR3 DNA follows: TGTGCCAGCAGCTTAGGCAACTCTGGGGCCAACGTCCTGACTTTC. Encoded protein: CASSLGNSGANVLTF.

This sequence joins TRBV3-1 and TRBJ1-3; unclear D gene. The ends were cut back, 0 bases at V and 0 bases at J, with 12 bases in the middle. CDR3 length equals 17 residues. Germline-derived CDR1 and CDR2 are LGHDT and YNNKEL (reference sequence). CDR3 sequence: CASSQDSFPSSGNTIYF. CDR3 nucleotide sequence: TGTGCCAGCAGCCAAGACTCCTTCCCTAGCTCTGGAAACACCATATATTTT.